Below, 30 T cell receptor beta chains from the same sample are listed, as sequenced in a study of beta chain features in type 1 diabetes listed by TCRdb under 2018. General findings and caveats noted by the study authors: In all four CD4+ subsets, TCRB CDR3 length was moderately but significantly shorter in type 1 diabetes patients.

Their specific antigens are unknown. Receptors were amplified or captured by the immunoSEQ multiplex PCR assay. The entire isolated RNA was reverse transcribed using the High Capacity cDNA Reverse Transcription Kit, and thus expressed TCRB transcripts were sequenced. The table was pulled from immuneACCESS by TCRdb, which kept in-frame rearrangements only. Such tables lose some clones; where checked, under half of the loss comes from unresolved V genes, and the rest has no known cause. The sample has hundreds of thousands of clones on record, roughly 12% of them singletons. Of the sample, approximately 0.022% falls within the top ten clones. The specimen sequenced was naive CD4+ T cells from blood. Per the publication, the cell subset or site label means: true naive CD4+ T cells. The receptors were sampled from a man between 18 and 35 years old with type 1 diabetes.

The genes are TRBV25-1 and TRBJ2-3; D possibly matches TRBD1 or TRBD2 (5 bases each). V shed 6 bases and J shed 3 bases, with 16 bases lying between them. The CDR3 extends over 15 amino acids. The V gene's germline CDR1 is MGHDK and CDR2 SYGVNS. The CDR3 region has the DNA TGTGCCAGCAGGGCATTCGGGACGAAGACAGATACGCAGTATTTT. Amino acid sequence: CASRAFGTKTDTQYF.

The rearrangement joins TRBV13 to TRBJ2-7; unclear D gene. CDR3 length equals 11 residues. V lost 5 bases and J 3 bases, leaving 5 bases between the germline ends. Germline-derived CDR1 and CDR2 are PRHDT and FYEKMQ (reference sequence). In DNA form, the CDR3 reads TGTGCCAGCAGCCAAAACTACGAGCAGTACTTC. Residues: CASSQNYEQYF. Variable domain in full (rest from reference TRBV13 and TRBJ2-7): AAGVIQSPRHLIKEKRETATLKCYPIPRHDTVYWYQQGPGQDPQFLISFYEKMQSDKGSIPDRFSAQQFSDYHSELNMSSLELGDSALYFCASSQNYEQYFGPGTRLTVT.

This clone came up a few times. This chain connects TRBV4-1 to TRBJ2-7; D unclear. Germline V lookup: CDR1 MGHRA, CDR2 YSYEKL. With 0 bases removed from V and 0 bases from J, the gap between germline ends came to 6 bases. The CDR3 runs to 14 residues. The chain's CDR3 is CASSQDRVSYEQYF. CDR3 coding DNA: TGCGCCAGCAGCCAAGATCGGGTCTCCTACGAGCAGTACTTC.

This clone showed up just a few times. This rearrangement joins TRBV7-9 to TRBJ1-1; possible D gene TRBD1, 5 bases. Trimming cost V 7 bases and J 3 bases, with 15 bases left between them. The CDR3 covers 14 residues. Per germline, CDR1 SEHNR and CDR2 FQNEAQ (reference sequence). CDR3 loop: CASNPTTGHTEAFF. DNA of the CDR3: TGTGCCAGCAACCCTACCACAGGCCACACTGAAGCTTTCTTT.

A word on this clone: Other DNA sequences from this sample encode an identical CDR3 as well. This chain connects TRBV18 to TRBJ2-5, with D hard to call. The CDR3 runs 13 residues. Trimming removed 0 bases from V and 2 bases from J, with 4 bases in between. Germline CDR1 and CDR2: KGHSH and LQKENI. The CDR3 DNA follows: TGTGCCAGCTCACCACCGGTGCAAGAGACCCAGTACTTC. The encoded protein is CASSPPVQETQYF.

The genes are TRBV11-2 and TRBJ1-4; TRBD1 matches at 9 bases. V trimming: 5 bases; J trimming: 8 bases; junction bases outside the gene matches: 6. The germline gives CDR1 SGHAT, CDR2 FQNNGV. This CDR3 comprises 14 residues. This CDR3 reads CASSAGQGNEKLFF. CDR3 coding DNA: TGTGCCAGCAGCGCGGGACAGGGAAACGAAAAACTGTTTTTT.

This clone was observed a few times. The genes are TRBV7-8 and TRBJ1-2, with 10 bases lining up with TRBD1. CDR1 SGHVS and CDR2 FQNEAQ come from the germline V gene. J was trimmed by 4 bases and V by 2 bases; bases with no gene match: 7. The CDR3 length is 16 residues. The CDR3: CASSLTRTGGFYGYTF. Written as DNA, the CDR3 is TGTGCCAGCAGCTTAACCCGGACAGGGGGTTTCTATGGCTACACCTTC.

The CDR3 reads CASSPQPGIYNEQFF. CDR3 coding DNA: TGTGCCAGCAGCCCGCAACCGGGGATCTACAATGAGCAGTTCTTC. The chain joins TRBV11-2 to TRBJ2-1; tentatively, D is TRBD2 (5 bases). The CDR3 is 15 residues long. V gave up 5 bases and J gave up 3 bases, with 14 bases separating them. The germline gives CDR1 SGHAT, CDR2 FQNNGV.

This chain connects TRBV6-1 to TRBJ2-1; no firm D call. The CDR3 covers 16 residues. Germline loops: CDR1 MNHNS, CDR2 SASEGT. V gave up 4 bases and J gave up 8 bases, with 21 bases separating them. The CDR3 reads CASSAAHETGFDEQFF. The CDR3 bases are TGTGCCAGCAGTGCGGCGCATGAAACCGGTTTCGATGAGCAGTTCTTC.

This clone appeared a few times. This sequence joins TRBV19 and TRBJ1-1; D remains unclear. CDR1 is LNHDA, CDR2 SQIVND, per germline (reference sequence). This CDR3 has 13 residues. Deletions cut 7 bases from V and 5 bases from J, with 14 bases between. The CDR3 spells CASTATLGTEAFF. In DNA, the CDR3 is TGTGCCAGTACCGCAACCTTAGGAACTGAAGCTTTCTTT.

The CDR3, as DNA: TGCGCCAGCAGCTTGCTGGGGACCGGGGAGCTGTTTTTT. Its translation: CASSLLGTGELFF. The rearrangement joins TRBV5-1 to TRBJ2-2; D is uncertain. The CDR3 totals 13 residues. Germline assignment: CDR1 SGHRS and CDR2 YFSETQ. V dropped 1 base and J dropped 5 bases, with 6 bases sitting between them.

This clone was observed a handful of times. Other nucleotide sequences in the sample specify the same CDR3. The chain joins TRBV29-1 to TRBJ1-2; D gene unclear. Germline CDR1 is SQVTM and CDR2 is ANQGSEA. This CDR3 has 10 amino acids. Trimming stripped 3 bases from V and 7 bases from J, with 6 bases between. This CDR3 is CSVDRAGYTF. The CDR3 DNA is TGCAGCGTTGATAGGGCTGGCTACACCTTC. Full variable domain (remainder filled in from reference TRBV29-1 and TRBJ1-2): SAVISQKPSRDICQRGTSLTIQCQVDSQVTMMFWYRQQPGQSLTLIATANQGSEATYESGFVIDKFPISRPNLTFSTLTVSNMSPEDSSIYLCSVDRAGYTFGSGTRLTVV.

J is TRBJ2-7 and V is TRBV14; D uncertain. Germline assignment: CDR1 SGHDN and CDR2 FVKESK. Trimming took 0 bases from V and 4 from J, leaving 25 bases between them. This CDR3 has 19 residues. The CDR3 DNA reads as TGTGCCAGCAGCCAAGAGGACCCATTGGTTTCCCCCGTCCGGTACGAGCAGTACTTC. This gives the protein CASSQEDPLVSPVRYEQYF. Filled out from reference TRBV14 and TRBJ2-7, the complete variable domain reads EAGVTQFPSHSVIEKGQTVTLRCDPISGHDNLYWYRRVMGKEIKFLLHFVKESKQDESGMPNNRFLAERTGGTYSTLKVQPAELEDSGVYFCASSQEDPLVSPVRYEQYFGPGTRLTVT.

The chain is built from TRBV5-8 and TRBJ2-5; D not certain. The V gene lost 0 bases and the J gene lost 1 base, with 13 bases spanning the gap. The germline CDR1 and CDR2 sequences are SGHTS and YDEGEE. The CDR3 has 16 amino acids. The CDR3 DNA reads TGTGCCAGCAGCTTGGACGGTACAGCCGGCCAAGAGACCCAGTACTTC. This encodes CASSLDGTAGQETQYF.

In this sample, this clone turned up a few times. This rearrangement joins TRBV27 to TRBJ1-1, with D maybe TRBD1 (6 bases). Per germline, CDR1 MNHEY and CDR2 SMNVEV (reference sequence). Between the trimmed V and J ends, which lost 1 base and 4 bases, there was a span of 22 bases. The CDR3 has 18 amino acids. CDR3 nucleotide sequence: TGTGCCAGCAGTTTATTAAGCCAACCCAGGGGTACCAGCACTGAAGCTTTCTTT. This gives the protein CASSLLSQPRGTSTEAFF.

This clone was detected a few times. This chain joins TRBV10-3 and TRBJ2-7; D possibly corresponds to TRBD2 (6 bases). This CDR3 spans 13 amino acids. CDR1 is ENHRY, CDR2 SYGVKD, per germline. Between the trimmed V and J ends, which lost 7 bases and 3 bases, there was a span of 13 bases. The CDR3 DNA is TGTGCCATCAACGCGGGGCCGGGCTACGAGCAGTACTTC. Translating it yields CAINAGPGYEQYF.

There are a few counts of this clone. The chain links TRBV7-2 to TRBJ1-6, with TRBD1 matching 7 bases. The length of the CDR3 is 15 residues. CDR1 is SGHTA, CDR2 FQGNSA, per germline. Trimming took 2 bases from V and 5 from J; bases not matched to a gene: 3. The CDR3, as DNA: TGTGCCAGCAGCTTACGACAGGGTAATAATTCACCCCTCCACTTT. Its translation: CASSLRQGNNSPLHF.

As to this clone: Mismatch with germline at one junction end may stem from a read error. The gene calls are TRBV7-2 and TRBJ2-3; the match to TRBD1 covers 8 bases. The CDR3 runs to 14 residues. The V gene's germline CDR1 is SGHTA and CDR2 FQGNSA. CDR3 nucleotide sequence: TGTGCCAGCAGCTTAGGCGGGACAGGATCCATGACGGATTTT. As protein: CASSLGGTGSMTDF.

This clone occurred a few times. In the same sample, other DNA sequences code for this CDR3. V usage is TRBV30 and J usage is TRBJ2-7, with a weak D call TRBD2 (5 bases). Looked up from germline, CDR1 is GTSNPN and CDR2 is SVGIG (reference sequence). The V end lost 3 bases, the J end lost 4 bases, and 7 bases lay between the germline ends. The CDR3 extends over 11 amino acids. The CDR3, as DNA: TGTGCCTGGAGGAGAGGGTACGAGCAGTACTTC. It codes for CAWRRGYEQYF.

In its sample, this clone was seen a few times. The chain has TRBV5-1 and TRBJ2-1, with 8 bases that match TRBD2. Trimming took 4 bases from V and 10 from J; bases not matched to a gene: 4. The CDR3 extends over 12 amino acids. Per germline, CDR1 SGHRS and CDR2 YFSETQ. As DNA, the CDR3 is TGCGCCAGCAGCGTGGGACTAGAGGAGCAGTTCTTC. It codes for CASSVGLEEQFF.

The chain employs TRBV6-1 and TRBJ1-1, with 8 positions matching TRBD1. V was clipped by 5 bases and J by 6 bases; unmatched bases: 8. The CDR3 is 14 amino acids. Per germline, CDR1 MNHNS and CDR2 SASEGT. This CDR3 reads CASSPMDRVAEAFF. CDR3 coding DNA: TGTGCCAGCAGTCCCATGGACAGGGTGGCTGAAGCTTTCTTT.

Comment on this clone: One end of the junction varies from germline; a read error may be responsible. The chain is built from TRBV4-1 and TRBJ2-5; D is ambiguous. From germline, CDR1 is MGHRA and CDR2 YSYEKL. The CDR3 extends over 14 amino acids. CDR3 protein: CVSSQESVQETQYF. The CDR3 DNA reads as TGCGTCAGCAGCCAAGAGTCAGTCCAAGAGACCCAGTACTTC.

The table lists this clone with a few counts. The V call is TRBV6-5, the J call TRBJ2-7; TRBD2 matches at 7 bases. Germline CDR1 reads MNHEY; CDR2 reads SVGAGI. V trimming: 7 bases; J trimming: 2 bases; junction bases outside the gene matches: 5. The CDR3 extends over 13 amino acids. CDR3 nucleotides: TGTGCCAGCACCGGCGGGAGTCCCTACGAGCAGTACTTC. Its protein product is CASTGGSPYEQYF.

This rearrangement joins TRBV29-1 to TRBJ1-1; D call uncertain. Germline V gene lookup returns CDR1 SQVTM and CDR2 ANQGSEA. CDR3 length: 17 residues. The germline V and J ends were trimmed by 1 base and 8 bases, with 26 bases remaining between them. The CDR3 DNA reads TGCAGCGTTGAAGGGGCCCCGGGTAAAAGGGCTTACTCCGAAGCTTTCTTT. Translation gives CSVEGAPGKRAYSEAFF.

This clone came up a few times. The sample contains more than one DNA sequence encoding this CDR3. The genes are TRBV5-1 and TRBJ1-5, with D perhaps TRBD1 (6 bases). V was trimmed by 2 bases and J by 1 base, leaving 7 bases between them. The CDR3 is 14 amino acids. From germline, CDR1 is SGHRS and CDR2 YFSETQ. CDR3 amino acids: CASSLGGSNQPQHF. CDR3 bases: TGCGCCAGCAGCTTAGGGGGAAGCAATCAGCCCCAGCATTTT.

This clone was recorded a few times. Other DNA sequences in the sample encode the same CDR3. The chain recombines TRBV5-1 with TRBJ1-5; 11 bases are a match to TRBD1. Germline V gene data show CDR1 as SGHRS and CDR2 as YFSETQ. V trimming: 3 bases; J trimming: 1 base; junction bases outside the gene matches: 3. The CDR3 contains 16 residues. Here the CDR3 DNA reads TGCGCCAGCAGCTCAGGGACAGGGGGAAGCAATCAGCCCCAGCATTTT. Translation: CASSSGTGGSNQPQHF.

The CDR3 DNA reads TGTGCCAGCAGCTTGAAAGGGGCCAAAAACATTCAGTACTTC. Protein sequence: CASSLKGAKNIQYF. The genes are TRBV5-4 and TRBJ2-4, with D hard to call. The CDR3 spans 14 residues. Trimming stripped 1 base from V and 1 base from J, with 6 bases between. CDR1 and CDR2 from the germline V gene are SGHNT and YYREEE (reference sequence).

The genes are TRBV19 and TRBJ2-3, with TRBD1 matching 7 bases. The V gene end was trimmed by 7 bases and the J gene end by 2 bases; junction bases not matched to a gene: 6. The CDR3 has 14 residues. Germline V gene sequence: CDR1 LNHDA, CDR2 SQIVND (reference sequence). The DNA of the CDR3 is TGTGCCAGTAAAGAGGACAGGCTCACAGATACGCAGTATTTT. It translates to CASKEDRLTDTQYF. Using reference TRBV19 and TRBJ2-3 for the parts outside the CDR3, the full variable domain is DGGITQSPKYLFRKEGQNVTLSCEQNLNHDAMYWYRQDPGQGLRLIYYSQIVNDFQKGDIAEGYSVSREKKESFPLTVTSAQKNPTAFYLCASKEDRLTDTQYFGPGTRLTVL.

CDR3 DNA: TGTGCCAGCCAAAAAGCGGGCACAGATACGCAGTATTTT. Translation: CASQKAGTDTQYF. The gene calls are TRBV28 and TRBJ2-3; tentative D call: TRBD2 (5 bases). The CDR3 has 13 amino acids. Germline V gives CDR1 MDHEN, CDR2 SYDVKM. With 8 bases removed from V and 1 base from J, the gap between germline ends came to 10 bases.

The rearrangement links TRBV29-1 to TRBJ2-2, with D maybe TRBD2 (6 bases). This CDR3 is built from 15 residues. Deletions cut 3 bases from V and 3 bases from J, with 14 bases between. From germline, CDR1 is SQVTM and CDR2 ANQGSEA. DNA of the CDR3: TGCAGCGTTGAGTTGGTCGGGGGATACACCGGGGAGCTGTTTTTT. Amino acids: CSVELVGGYTGELFF.